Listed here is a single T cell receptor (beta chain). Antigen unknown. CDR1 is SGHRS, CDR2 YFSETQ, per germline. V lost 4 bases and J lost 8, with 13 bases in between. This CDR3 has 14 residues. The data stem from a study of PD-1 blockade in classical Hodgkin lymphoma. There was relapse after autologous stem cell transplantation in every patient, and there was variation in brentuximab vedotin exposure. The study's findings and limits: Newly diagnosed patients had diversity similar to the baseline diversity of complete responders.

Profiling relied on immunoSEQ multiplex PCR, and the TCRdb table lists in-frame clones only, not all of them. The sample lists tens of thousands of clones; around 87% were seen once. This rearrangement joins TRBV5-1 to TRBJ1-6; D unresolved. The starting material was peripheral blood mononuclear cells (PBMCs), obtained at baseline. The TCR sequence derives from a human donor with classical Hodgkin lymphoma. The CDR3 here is CASSNSGFDSPLHF. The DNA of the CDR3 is TGCGCCAGCAGCAATTCTGGTTTTGATTCACCCCTCCACTTT. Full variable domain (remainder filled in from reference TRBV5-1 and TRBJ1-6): KAGVTQTPRYLIKTRGQQVTLSCSPISGHRSVSWYQQTPGQGLQFLFEYFSETQRNKGNFPGRFSGRQFSNSRSEMNVSTLELGDSALYLCASSNSGFDSPLHFGNGTRLTVT.